The source of this T cell receptor beta chain is a study of blood T cell repertoires in COVID-19. In the study overall: Researchers got acute and convalescent COVID-19 samples from the United States, Italy and Spain. From T cells, B-cell-depleted T cells, or PBMCs came the material, which was cDNA or gDNA.

J was trimmed by 5 bases and V by 7 bases; bases with no gene match: 7. This CDR3 spans 14 amino acids. Germline V gene lookup returns CDR1 MDHEN and CDR2 SYDVKM. As processed by the authors: It was from reference gene primer amplification that nucleated cell counts were estimated. Repertoires were generated with immunoSEQ multiplex PCR, while TCRdb's copy carries only in-frame clones and drops some. The V and J calls and clone size were taken over from that table, and D and trimming were inferred from the DNA. The sample has 250,000 to 300,000 clones, roughly 91% seen once. Everyone who took part was 18 to 89 years old, and they came from about two dozen US areas.

This receptor was taken from a woman between 40 and 50 years old with acute COVID-19. Sequenced: PBMCs or T cells enriched from blood (not recorded which). This chain connects TRBV28 to TRBJ1-4, with 7 positions matching TRBD1. This chain's CDR3 is CASMRTGGNEKLFF. DNA of the CDR3: TGTGCCAGCATGAGGACAGGTGGGAATGAAAAACTGTTTTTT.